This entry lists 23 T cell receptor beta chains sequenced from one sample in a study of cytomegalovirus exposure and HLA in healthy donors. PCR primers comprised 60 Vbeta and 13 Jbeta primers. The data were produced by immunoSEQ multiplex PCR, yet TCRdb's version contains in-frame clones alone and is incomplete. Counted here are over 65,000 clones, 75% to 90% occurring once; the ten biggest clones make up approximately 7%. Sample: PBMCs. The receptors shown here come from a human donor in good health.

The CDR3 protein is CASRVGRSYEQYF. CDR3 DNA sequence: TGTGCCAGCAGGGTGGGCAGATCCTACGAGCAGTACTTC. V gene TRBV28 combines with J gene TRBJ2-7; D is ambiguous. Germline CDR1 and CDR2: MDHEN and SYDVKM. The CDR3 sequence is 13 residues long. V dropped 6 bases and J dropped 1 base, with 10 bases sitting between them.

For this clone: A read error may account for a junction end that differs from germline. The V gene is TRBV7-9, the J gene TRBJ2-7; 11 bases line up with TRBD2. Germline V gives CDR1 SEHNR, CDR2 FQNEAQ (reference sequence). The CDR3 contains 14 residues. The CDR3 reads CAGSFLAGGVEQYF. In nucleotides, the CDR3 is TGTGCCGGCAGCTTTCTAGCGGGGGGCGTCGAGCAGTACTTC. The complete variable domain, with remaining parts taken from reference TRBV7-9 and TRBJ2-7, reads DTGVSQNPRHKITKRGQNVTFRCDPISEHNRLYWYRQTLGQGPEFLTYFQNEAQLEKSRLLSDRFSAERPKGSFSTLEIQRTEQGDSAMYLCAGSFLAGGVEQYFGPGTRLTVT.

The rearrangement uses TRBV2 and TRBJ1-2, with 8 nucleotides matching TRBD1. Germline CDR1 and CDR2: SNHLY and FYNNEI. J gave up 6 bases and V 2 bases, and 5 bases lay outside the gene matches. This CDR3 spans 14 amino acids. The CDR3 loop is CASSEPGGYNGYTF. The CDR3 nucleotides read TGTGCCAGCAGTGAACCAGGGGGCTACAATGGCTACACCTTC. Full variable domain (rest looked up from reference TRBV2 and TRBJ1-2): EPEVTQTPSHQVTQMGQEVILRCVPISNHLYFYWYRQILGQKVEFLVSFYNNEISEKSEIFDDQFSVERPDGSNFTLKIRSTKLEDSAMYFCASSEPGGYNGYTFGSGTRLTVV.

The chain links TRBV12-5 to TRBJ2-1; possibly TRBD1 for D (6 bases). Trimming cost V 2 bases and J 6 bases, with 14 bases left between them. Germline CDR1 LGHNT, CDR2 FRNRAP. The CDR3 length is 15 residues. The CDR3 region has the DNA TGTGCTAGTGGTTTGCAAGCCACAGGGTCCAATGAGCAGTTCTTC. It yields the protein CASGLQATGSNEQFF.

This sequence joins TRBV11-1 and TRBJ2-5; 8 positions match TRBD1. Looked up from germline, CDR1 is SGHAT and CDR2 is FQDESV (reference sequence). The CDR3 runs to 16 residues. J gave up 7 bases and V 0 bases, and 10 bases lay outside the gene matches. The CDR3: CASSLAGTGHVGTQYF. Written as DNA, the CDR3 is TGTGCCAGCAGCTTAGCGGGGACAGGCCATGTGGGGACCCAGTACTTC.

V is TRBV11-2 and J is TRBJ1-6; TRBD1 agrees at 9 bases. J gave up 7 bases and V 4 bases, and 5 bases lay outside the gene matches. This CDR3 has 15 residues. Germline V gene sequence: CDR1 SGHAT, CDR2 FQNNGV. CDR3 in amino acids: CASSSYRGQNSPLHF. Written as DNA, the CDR3 is TGTGCCAGCAGCTCCTACAGGGGGCAAAATTCACCCCTCCACTTT. The whole variable domain, filled in from reference TRBV11-2 and TRBJ1-6, reads EAGVAQSPRYKIIEKRQSVAFWCNPISGHATLYWYQQILGQGPKLLIQFQNNGVVDDSQLPKDRFSAERLKGVDSTLKIQPAKLEDSAVYLCASSSYRGQNSPLHFGNGTRLTVT.

V usage is TRBV9 and J usage is TRBJ1-5, with a weak D call TRBD1 (5 bases). Trimming left V 3 bases short and J 6 bases short, with 13 bases between. The CDR3 is 14 amino acids. Germline CDR1 is SGDLS and CDR2 is YYNGEE. CDR3 DNA: TGTGCCAGCAGCGCGGGGGAGTTAGGTCAGCCCCAGCATTTT. Amino acid sequence: CASSAGELGQPQHF.

V gene TRBV11-2 combines with J gene TRBJ2-3, with TRBD1 identical over 9 bases. Germline CDR1 SGHAT, CDR2 FQNNGV. The CDR3 runs 17 residues. Trimming removed 0 bases from V and 5 bases from J; junction bases left unmatched: 9. The CDR3 DNA follows: TGTGCCAGCAGCTTAGAGTGGGGACAGGGTTCTGTAGATACGCAGTATTTT. Translated: CASSLEWGQGSVDTQYF.

This clone was seen only a few times. The chain has TRBV2 and TRBJ1-1; the D is unclear. The CDR3 is made up of 13 amino acids. From germline, CDR1 is SNHLY and CDR2 FYNNEI. The germline V and J ends were trimmed by 9 bases and 10 bases, with 21 bases remaining between them. CDR3 protein: CARDGEVQEGAFF. In DNA form, the CDR3 reads TGTGCCAGGGATGGTGAGGTTCAAGAAGGAGCTTTCTTT.

The chain joins TRBV9 to TRBJ1-4, with D possibly matching TRBD1 (6 bases). The V and J ends lost 2 bases and 2 bases respectively, with 7 bases between them. CDR3 length equals 14 residues. Germline V gene sequence: CDR1 SGDLS, CDR2 YYNGEE. CDR3 region: CASSVDRTNEKLFF. The DNA of the CDR3 is TGTGCCAGCAGCGTCGACAGGACTAATGAAAAACTGTTTTTT.

This chain connects TRBV10-3 to TRBJ2-7, with TRBD2 matching 9 bases. After removal of 6 bases from V and 3 bases from J, the junction contained 6 bases not matched to a gene. This CDR3 has 14 residues. Germline CDR1 is ENHRY and CDR2 is SYGVKD. The DNA of the CDR3 is TGTGCCATCAGCCAAGCGGGGGGTTACTACGAGCAGTACTTC. It codes for CAISQAGGYYEQYF.

The chain recombines TRBV11-2 with TRBJ2-3; 10 nucleotides agree with TRBD2. The CDR3 has 14 amino acids. Germline loops: CDR1 SGHAT, CDR2 FQNNGV. Trimming cost V 6 bases and J 8 bases; bases outside gene matches: 8. The CDR3 protein is CASSPSGGAGTQYF. The CDR3 bases are TGTGCCAGCAGTCCCAGCGGGGGGGCAGGTACGCAGTATTTT. The complete variable domain, with remaining parts taken from reference TRBV11-2 and TRBJ2-3, reads EAGVAQSPRYKIIEKRQSVAFWCNPISGHATLYWYQQILGQGPKLLIQFQNNGVVDDSQLPKDRFSAERLKGVDSTLKIQPAKLEDSAVYLCASSPSGGAGTQYFGPGTRLTVL.

The rearrangement joins TRBV19 to TRBJ1-2; D gene uncertain. This CDR3 comprises 13 residues. The ends were cut back, 6 bases at V and 4 bases at J, with 12 bases in the middle. Looked up from germline, CDR1 is LNHDA and CDR2 is SQIVND (reference sequence). The CDR3 nucleotides are TGTGCCAGTAGGCCAGGAATCGGCTATGGCTACACCTTC. Its translation: CASRPGIGYGYTF.

The J gene is TRBJ1-1, the V gene TRBV28, with 10 bases matching TRBD1. The junction had 2 bases not matched to a gene; V was cut back by 2 bases and J by 8 bases. This CDR3 has 13 residues. The germline gives CDR1 MDHEN, CDR2 SYDVKM. CDR3 region: CASSLGQGGEAFF. In DNA form, the CDR3 reads TGTGCCAGCAGTTTAGGACAGGGGGGCGAAGCTTTCTTT.

The chain uses TRBV30 and TRBJ1-1, with TRBD1 matching 7 bases. Germline CDR1 is GTSNPN and CDR2 is SVGIG (reference sequence). The CDR3 contains 15 residues. The V gene end was trimmed by 3 bases and the J gene end by 1 base; junction bases not matched to a gene: 8. CDR3 amino acids: CAWSGHRGRNTEAFF. The CDR3 DNA sequence: TGTGCCTGGAGCGGTCACAGGGGCCGGAACACTGAAGCTTTCTTT.

The rearrangement joins TRBV25-1 to TRBJ2-7; maybe TRBD1 (6 bases). The V end was cut by 2 bases, the J end by 4 bases, with 15 bases between. This CDR3 is built from 15 residues. Germline CDR1 and CDR2: MGHDK and SYGVNS. The CDR3 loop reads CASSEEGTLGYEQYF. CDR3 nucleotides: TGTGCCAGCAGTGAAGAAGGGACACTGGGGTACGAGCAGTACTTC.

The chain combines TRBV9 with TRBJ1-5; possibly TRBD1 for D (6 bases). The CDR3 consists of 14 residues. The germline CDR1 and CDR2 sequences are SGDLS and YYNGEE. Between the trimmed V and J ends, which lost 1 base and 6 bases, there was a span of 11 bases. The CDR3 protein is CASSVPGGSQPQHF. The CDR3, as DNA: TGTGCCAGCAGCGTACCGGGGGGCTCTCAGCCCCAGCATTTT.

The table lists this clone with a count of one. V gene TRBV2 combines with J gene TRBJ2-1, with D perhaps TRBD2 (6 bases). The CDR3 is made up of 14 amino acids. V was trimmed by 1 base and J by 8 bases, leaving 12 bases between them. Germline CDR1 is SNHLY and CDR2 is FYNNEI. In DNA, the CDR3 is TGTGCCAGCAGTGAAGACGGGAGCGCCCATGAGCAGTTCTTC. This codes for CASSEDGSAHEQFF.

The rearrangement uses TRBV27 and TRBJ2-6; 8 bases fit TRBD1. V shed 5 bases, J shed 0 bases, and the junction held 6 bases outside the gene matches. CDR3 length equals 17 residues. The germline V gene has CDR1 MNHEY and CDR2 SMNVEV (reference sequence). CDR3 coding DNA: TGTGCCAGCAGTCCTCGGACAGGGAGCTCTGGGGCCAACGTCCTGACTTTC. It yields the protein CASSPRTGSSGANVLTF.

The chain is built from TRBV7-9 and TRBJ2-3, with TRBD2 matching over 11 bases. This CDR3 comprises 15 residues. CDR1 SEHNR and CDR2 FQNEAQ come from the germline V gene (reference sequence). With V trimmed by 7 bases and J by 0 bases, 3 bases remained unmatched. CDR3 in amino acids: CASTLAGGSTDTQYF. CDR3 bases: TGTGCCAGCACCCTAGCGGGGGGAAGCACAGATACGCAGTATTTT. The variable domain in full, completed from reference TRBV7-9 and TRBJ2-3, reads DTGVSQNPRHKITKRGQNVTFRCDPISEHNRLYWYRQTLGQGPEFLTYFQNEAQLEKSRLLSDRFSAERPKGSFSTLEIQRTEQGDSAMYLCASTLAGGSTDTQYFGPGTRLTVL.

The chain is built from TRBV11-3 and TRBJ2-7, with D perhaps TRBD2 (6 bases). V lost 3 bases and J 6 bases, leaving 21 bases between the germline ends. Germline V gene data show CDR1 as SGHNT and CDR2 as YENEEA. This CDR3 spans 16 amino acids. In DNA form, the CDR3 reads TGTGCCAGCAGCTTTAGAGGGACCTCGGGAGTTGTCGAGCAGTACTTC. Protein product: CASSFRGTSGVVEQYF.

The chain joins TRBV5-1 to TRBJ1-1, with 8 bases lining up with TRBD1. The V gene end was trimmed by 1 base and the J gene end by 4 bases; junction bases not matched to a gene: 12. CDR3 length: 17 residues. In germline, CDR1 is SGHRS, CDR2 YFSETQ. Here the CDR3 DNA reads TGCGCCAGCAGCTTGTTATGGGGACAGGATTCGGGCACTGAAGCTTTCTTT. This codes for CASSLLWGQDSGTEAFF.

The J gene is TRBJ2-3, the V gene TRBV29-1, with 16 bases fitting TRBD2. CDR1 is SQVTM and CDR2 is ANQGSEA in the germline V gene. The CDR3 runs 14 residues. With V trimmed by 6 bases and J by 8 bases, 5 bases remained unmatched. CDR3 bases: TGCAGCGTAGGGACTAGCGGGGGGGCACCTACGCAGTATTTT. This sequence encodes CSVGTSGGAPTQYF.